This entry describes one T cell receptor (beta chain). The source of the sample is a study of ipilimumab plus nivolumab after autologous stem cell transplantation. Turning to the study itself: A median of about 8 nivolumab and 5 or 6 ipilimumab doses were given. The DLBCL group included primary refractory and relapsed cases.

Ipilimumab, 1 mg/kg, started 14 to 28 days after autologous transplant. The method was immunoSEQ multiplex PCR; TCRdb's version includes in-frame clones alone and lacks a portion of them. Altogether approximately 84,000 clones are present, 83% being singletons, with the ten largest covering roughly 2%. The germline gives CDR1 MGHRA, CDR2 YSYEKL. Trimming took 4 bases from V and 7 from J, leaving 10 bases between them. The CDR3 totals 13 residues. The sequence came from a male donor with diffuse large B-cell lymphoma. The chain couples TRBV4-1 to TRBJ1-4; D is ambiguous. Source: PBMCs, taken in a trial of ipilimumab plus nivolumab as post-transplant consolidation. The CDR3 coding sequence is TGCGCCAGCAGCCGCCTGCTTGGTGAAAAACTGTTTTTT. Its protein product is CASSRLLGEKLFF.